The next 23 T cell receptor beta chains were all read from a single sample in a study of beta chain features in type 1 diabetes. All of the isolated RNA was reverse transcribed, so expressed TCRB transcripts were sequenced. Sequencing used immunoSEQ multiplex PCR; TCRdb keeps in-frame clones, though not all of them. This sample has about 350,000 clones; 15% to 20% occur once, and the top ten carry approximately 0.046%. Sequencing was carried out using naive CD4+ T cells from blood. The receptor source for this set is a young woman in good health.

This clone has only a few counts. The chain joins TRBV5-1 to TRBJ2-7; 7 bases map to TRBD1. CDR3 length equals 15 residues. Germline loops: CDR1 SGHRS, CDR2 YFSETQ. V shed 0 bases and J 3 bases; nucleotides not matched to a gene: 6. The CDR3 loop is CASSLVGDSRYEQYF. The CDR3 DNA reads as TGCGCCAGCAGCTTGGTTGGGGACAGTCGCTACGAGCAGTACTTC.

This chain joins TRBV5-4 and TRBJ1-5; D is ambiguous. Germline V gene lookup returns CDR1 SGHNT and CDR2 YYREEE (reference sequence). With 0 bases removed from V and 4 bases from J, the gap between germline ends came to 5 bases. The CDR3 sequence is 13 residues long. DNA for the CDR3: TGTGCCAGCAGCTTGGACGGGAATCAGCCCCAGCATTTT. It codes for CASSLDGNQPQHF.

V usage is TRBV9 and J usage is TRBJ1-5; no firm D call. The CDR3 has 15 residues. Trimming left V 1 base short and J 0 bases short, with 8 bases between. The germline CDR1 and CDR2 sequences are SGDLS and YYNGEE. Here the CDR3 reads CASSVWADSNQPQHF. The CDR3 nucleotides are TGTGCCAGCAGCGTATGGGCAGATAGCAATCAGCCCCAGCATTTT.

The chain uses TRBV7-6 and TRBJ2-5; 7 bases match TRBD1. Germline CDR1 and CDR2: SGHVS and FNYEAQ. The CDR3 has 15 amino acids. Trimming cost V 5 bases and J 6 bases; bases outside gene matches: 12. The CDR3, as DNA: TGTGCCAGCAGCCGCGACGGGACAGTCTTTCAGACCCAGTACTTC. Amino acid sequence: CASSRDGTVFQTQYF.

The genes are TRBV28 and TRBJ1-1, with D possibly TRBD1 on 6 matching bases. This CDR3 is built from 14 residues. The V and J ends lost 3 bases and 6 bases respectively, with 14 bases between them. CDR1 and CDR2 from the germline V gene are MDHEN and SYDVKM. CDR3 amino acids: CASSLEQGGPEAFF. The DNA of the CDR3 is TGTGCCAGCAGTTTGGAACAGGGAGGGCCTGAAGCTTTCTTT.

The chain joins TRBV14 to TRBJ1-2; D not certain. This CDR3 has 14 residues. The germline CDR1 and CDR2 sequences are SGHDN and FVKESK. Trimming stripped 4 bases from V and 2 bases from J, with 11 bases between. DNA for the CDR3: TGTGCCAGCAGCCTATCGCCGGGGAACTATGGCTACACCTTC. Encoded protein: CASSLSPGNYGYTF.

About this clone itself: Other DNA sequences of this sample code for an identical CDR3. The chain joins TRBV9 to TRBJ2-5; D is ambiguous. The germline CDR1 and CDR2 sequences are SGDLS and YYNGEE. CDR3 length equals 13 residues. V lost 0 bases, J lost 2 bases, and 5 bases lay in between. CDR3 coding DNA: TGTGCCAGCAGCGTAGCCAGTCAAGAGACCCAGTACTTC. Encoded protein: CASSVASQETQYF. Based on the CDR3 plus reference TRBV9 and TRBJ2-5, the full variable domain is DSGVTQTPKHLITATGQRVTLRCSPRSGDLSVYWYQQSLDQGLQFLIQYYNGEERAKGNILERFSAQQFPDLHSELNLSSLELGDSALYFCASSVASQETQYFGPGTRLLVL.

V and J are TRBV5-4 and TRBJ1-1, with D perhaps TRBD1 (5 bases). CDR3 size: 15 residues. Germline assignment: CDR1 SGHNT and CDR2 YYREEE (reference sequence). Trimming left V 0 bases short and J 8 bases short, with 17 bases between. The CDR3 DNA sequence: TGTGCCAGCAGCTTGGCCGGGGGTCTCGACTGGGAAGCTTTCTTT. Translation: CASSLAGGLDWEAFF.

The chain is built from TRBV6-6 and TRBJ1-2, with 9 bases that match TRBD1. V lost 4 bases, J lost 2 bases, and 5 bases stayed unmatched. Germline-derived CDR1 and CDR2 are MNHNY and SVGAGI (reference sequence). This CDR3 is built from 15 residues. The CDR3 sequence: CASSWPGQGNYGYTF. Written as DNA, the CDR3 is TGTGCCAGCAGTTGGCCCGGACAGGGGAACTATGGCTACACCTTC.

This clone came up a few times. The chain has TRBV4-1 and TRBJ1-5; D possibly corresponds to TRBD1 (5 bases). V lost 2 bases and J lost 3, with 14 bases in between. The CDR3 is made up of 16 amino acids. Germline lookup yields CDR1 MGHRA and CDR2 YSYEKL. The CDR3 DNA sequence: TGCGCCAGCAGCCAACGTGGAGGGGCCAACAATCAGCCCCAGCATTTT. Protein product: CASSQRGGANNQPQHF.

This chain links TRBV29-1 with TRBJ2-3; possibly TRBD2 for D (5 bases). Trimming left V 3 bases short and J 2 bases short, with 12 bases between. This CDR3 has 14 amino acids. From germline, CDR1 is SQVTM and CDR2 ANQGSEA. The CDR3 DNA reads as TGCAGCGTTGAGGGTACAGCGGACACAGATACGCAGTATTTT. Translating it yields CSVEGTADTDTQYF.

This rearrangement joins TRBV5-1 to TRBJ2-1, with TRBD2 matching over 8 bases. The CDR3 is 15 residues long. The germline V gene encodes CDR1 SGHRS and CDR2 YFSETQ. V trimming: 0 bases; J trimming: 5 bases; junction bases outside the gene matches: 4. CDR3 nucleotide sequence: TGCGCCAGCAGCTTGGGACCGGGAGGGGACAATGAGCAGTTCTTC. It specifies CASSLGPGGDNEQFF.

The rearrangement links TRBV2 to TRBJ2-3, with D unclear. V shed 5 bases and J shed 5 bases, with 8 bases lying between them. The CDR3 length is 12 residues. Germline values: CDR1 SNHLY, CDR2 FYNNEI. The CDR3 DNA reads as TGTGCCAGCAGTTCCAATCAAGATACGCAGTATTTT. Protein: CASSSNQDTQYF. The whole variable domain, filled in from reference TRBV2 and TRBJ2-3, reads EPEVTQTPSHQVTQMGQEVILRCVPISNHLYFYWYRQILGQKVEFLVSFYNNEISEKSEIFDDQFSVERPDGSNFTLKIRSTKLEDSAMYFCASSSNQDTQYFGPGTRLTVL.

V and J are TRBV7-6 and TRBJ1-3; possibly TRBD1 for D (6 bases). Trimming pared 3 bases from V and 2 bases from J, leaving 8 bases between. The CDR3 length is 14 residues. Looked up from germline, CDR1 is SGHVS and CDR2 is FNYEAQ. CDR3 nucleotide sequence: TGTGCCAGCAGCTTCGACAGGCCTGGAAACACCATATATTTT. This encodes CASSFDRPGNTIYF.

V gene TRBV5-6 combines with J gene TRBJ2-1; 11 bases are shared with TRBD2. The CDR3 is made up of 16 amino acids. V shed 4 bases, J shed 3 bases, and the junction held 6 bases outside the gene matches. Germline loops: CDR1 SGHDT, CDR2 YYEEEE. The CDR3 here is CASSLITSGGYNEQFF. The CDR3 coding sequence is TGTGCCAGCAGCCTGATTACTAGCGGGGGCTACAATGAGCAGTTCTTC.

This clone was seen a few times. The rearrangement joins TRBV18 to TRBJ2-2; a possible D gene is TRBD1 (6 bases). The V and J ends lost 2 bases and 4 bases respectively, with 8 bases between them. The V gene's germline CDR1 is KGHSH and CDR2 LQKENI. The CDR3 consists of 14 residues. CDR3 in DNA: TGTGCCAGCTCACCAGGGACAACCACCGGGGAGCTGTTTTTT. It yields the protein CASSPGTTTGELFF.

This clone was detected a few times. This rearrangement joins TRBV7-9 to TRBJ2-7; no clear D gene. The CDR3 covers 15 residues. Looked up from germline, CDR1 is SEHNR and CDR2 is FQNEAQ (reference sequence). V was pared by 7 bases and J by 3 bases, with 19 bases between. The CDR3 sequence is CASTSPQNQYYEQYF. As DNA, the CDR3 is TGTGCCAGCACCTCCCCCCAGAACCAATACTACGAGCAGTACTTC.

V and J are TRBV4-3 and TRBJ1-5; TRBD1 might be the D (5 bases). This CDR3 is built from 16 residues. The V end lost 1 base, the J end lost 1 base, and 11 bases lay between the germline ends. CDR1 is LGHNA and CDR2 is YSLEER in the germline V gene. CDR3 sequence (DNA): TGCGCCAGCAGCCAAGGGGTGAGACAGAGCAATCAGCCCCAGCATTTT. Translating it yields CASSQGVRQSNQPQHF.

This clone turned up a few times. The CDR3 DNA reads TGTGCCAGCAGCGTAGAGGGCAGGGGGCAATACAATGAGCAGTTCTTC. It codes for CASSVEGRGQYNEQFF. The chain combines TRBV9 with TRBJ2-1; 8 bases match TRBD1. After removal of 0 bases from V and 4 bases from J, the junction contained 6 bases not matched to a gene. The CDR3 covers 16 residues. Germline V gene data show CDR1 as SGDLS and CDR2 as YYNGEE. Supplemented by reference TRBV9 and TRBJ2-1, the full variable domain reads DSGVTQTPKHLITATGQRVTLRCSPRSGDLSVYWYQQSLDQGLQFLIQYYNGEERAKGNILERFSAQQFPDLHSELNLSSLELGDSALYFCASSVEGRGQYNEQFFGPGTRLTVL.

The rearrangement joins TRBV7-9 to TRBJ2-5; 7 positions agree with TRBD1. Germline V gene sequence: CDR1 SEHNR, CDR2 FQNEAQ (reference sequence). V lost 3 bases to trimming and J lost 4 bases; unmatched junction nucleotides: 2. The CDR3 spans 13 residues. The DNA for the CDR3 is TGTGCCAGCAGCTTTTCAGGGGGAGAGACCCAGTACTTC. It is translated as CASSFSGGETQYF.

There are a few counts of this clone. Here the CDR3 reads CASSEPPREQYF. The CDR3 region has the DNA TGTGCCAGCAGTGAACCTCCGCGAGAGCAGTACTTC. The rearrangement uses TRBV6-1 and TRBJ2-7; unclear D gene. Germline assignment: CDR1 MNHNS and CDR2 SASEGT. The V and J ends lost 2 bases and 7 bases respectively, with 9 bases between them. This CDR3 spans 12 amino acids.

The rearrangement uses TRBV4-3 and TRBJ1-2, with D possibly TRBD1 on 5 matching bases. The CDR3 consists of 13 residues. Germline lookup yields CDR1 LGHNA and CDR2 YSLEER. The V end was cut by 8 bases, the J end by 5 bases, with 15 bases between. The CDR3 DNA reads as TGCGCCAGCGGGGGAGGGGCAGAGTATGGCTACACCTTC. Translation: CASGGGAEYGYTF.

This clone was seen only a few times. The chain employs TRBV30 and TRBJ2-2, with a tentative D call TRBD2 (6 bases). The V end was cut by 6 bases, the J end by 1 base, with 12 bases between. The germline V gene has CDR1 GTSNPN and CDR2 SVGIG (reference sequence). The CDR3 runs 14 residues. DNA for the CDR3: TGTGCCTGCCGGGGACTTATGAACACCGGGGAGCTGTTTTTT. It encodes CACRGLMNTGELFF.